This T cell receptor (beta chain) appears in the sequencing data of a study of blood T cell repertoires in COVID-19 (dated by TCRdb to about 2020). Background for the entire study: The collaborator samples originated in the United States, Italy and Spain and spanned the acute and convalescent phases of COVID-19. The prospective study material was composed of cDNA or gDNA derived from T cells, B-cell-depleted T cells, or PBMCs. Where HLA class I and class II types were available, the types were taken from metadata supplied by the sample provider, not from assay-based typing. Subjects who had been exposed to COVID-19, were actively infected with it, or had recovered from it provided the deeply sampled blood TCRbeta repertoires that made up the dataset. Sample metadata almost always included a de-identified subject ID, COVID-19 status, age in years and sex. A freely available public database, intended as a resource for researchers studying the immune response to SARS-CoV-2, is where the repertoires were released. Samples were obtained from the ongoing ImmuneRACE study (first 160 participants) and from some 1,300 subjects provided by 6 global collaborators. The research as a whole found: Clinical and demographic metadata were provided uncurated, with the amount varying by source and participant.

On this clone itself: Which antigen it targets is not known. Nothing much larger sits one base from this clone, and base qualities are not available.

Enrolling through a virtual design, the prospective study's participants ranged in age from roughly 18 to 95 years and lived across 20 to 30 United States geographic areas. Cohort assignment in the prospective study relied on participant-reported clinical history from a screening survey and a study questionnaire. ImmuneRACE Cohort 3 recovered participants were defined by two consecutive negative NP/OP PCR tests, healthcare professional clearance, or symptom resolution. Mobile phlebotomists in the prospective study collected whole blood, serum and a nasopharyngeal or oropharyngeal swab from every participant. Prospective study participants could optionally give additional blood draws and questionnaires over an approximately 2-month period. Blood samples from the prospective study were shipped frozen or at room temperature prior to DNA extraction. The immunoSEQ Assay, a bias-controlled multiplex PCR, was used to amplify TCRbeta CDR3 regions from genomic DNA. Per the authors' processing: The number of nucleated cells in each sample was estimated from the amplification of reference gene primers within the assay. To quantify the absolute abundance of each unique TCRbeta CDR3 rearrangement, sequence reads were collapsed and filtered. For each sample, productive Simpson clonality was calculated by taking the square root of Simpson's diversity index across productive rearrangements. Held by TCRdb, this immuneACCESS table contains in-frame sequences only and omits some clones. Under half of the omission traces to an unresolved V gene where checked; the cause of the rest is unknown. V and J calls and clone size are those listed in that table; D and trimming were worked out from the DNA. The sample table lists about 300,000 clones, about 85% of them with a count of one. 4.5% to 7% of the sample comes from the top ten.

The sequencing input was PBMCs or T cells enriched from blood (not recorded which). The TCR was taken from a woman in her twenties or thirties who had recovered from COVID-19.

In nucleotide form, the sequence is TGCGCCAGCAGCCCGCGGGGCAGGAGGGCGCCCGGGCACACTGAAGCTTTCTTT. Translation gives CASSPRGRRAPGHTEAFF. The sequence links TRBV5-1 to TRBJ1-1; a weak D assignment points to TRBD1 (5 bases agree). The CDR3 has 18 amino acids, counting the end cysteine and phenylalanine. CDR3 DNA is the only sequence kept; it has 54 bases, read in frame from the first base. From the germline V gene, CDR1 is SGHRS and CDR2 is YFSETQ. V and J lose 4 bases and 3 bases, and a span of 25 bases separates them.